This T cell receptor beta chain was recorded in a study of blood T cell repertoires in COVID-19. Participants were aged about 18 to 89 years from approximately 24 US areas. In Cohort 3, a recovered donor had either two negative PCRs, clearance, or symptom resolution. The sample holds a few counts of this clone. Per the study methods: Cell counts per sample came from amplifying reference gene primers. The method was immunoSEQ multiplex PCR; TCRdb's version includes in-frame clones alone and lacks a portion of them. D and trimming were read from the DNA, whereas the V and J calls and clone size are those reported in that table. This sample has 450,000 to 500,000 clones; roughly nine tenths occur once, and the top ten carry approximately 8%. The CDR3 has 16 residues. Germline CDR1 reads SGHVS; CDR2 reads FQNEAQ. The V gene end was trimmed by 2 bases and the J gene end by 6 bases; junction bases not matched to a gene: 8.

The chain is built from TRBV7-8 and TRBJ2-7; 12 bases align to TRBD2. The sequencing sample was made of PBMCs or T cells enriched from blood (not recorded which). The TCR sequence derives from a woman aged 55-70 years who had recovered from COVID-19. The CDR3 region is CASSLRSSGGAGEQYV. In DNA, the CDR3 is TGTGCCAGCAGCTTAAGATCTAGCGGGGGGGCAGGCGAGCAGTACGTC.